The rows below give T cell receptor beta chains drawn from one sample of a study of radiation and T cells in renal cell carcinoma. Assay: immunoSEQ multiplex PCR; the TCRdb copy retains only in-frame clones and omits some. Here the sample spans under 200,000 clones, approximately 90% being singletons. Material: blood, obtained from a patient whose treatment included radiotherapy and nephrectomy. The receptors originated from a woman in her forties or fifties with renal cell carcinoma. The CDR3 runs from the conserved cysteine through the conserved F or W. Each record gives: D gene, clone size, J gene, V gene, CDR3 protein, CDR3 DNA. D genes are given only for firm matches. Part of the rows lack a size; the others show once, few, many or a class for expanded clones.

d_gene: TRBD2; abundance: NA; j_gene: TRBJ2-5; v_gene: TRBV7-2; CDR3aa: CASSLASSGGPTAQYF; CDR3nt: TGTGCCAGCAGCTTAGCGTCTAGCGGGGGCCCAACGGCCCAGTACTTC
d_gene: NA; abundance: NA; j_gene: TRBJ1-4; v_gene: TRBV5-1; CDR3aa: CASSRTGLDEKLFF; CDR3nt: TGCGCCAGCAGCCGGACCGGGCTTGATGAAAAACTGTTTTTT
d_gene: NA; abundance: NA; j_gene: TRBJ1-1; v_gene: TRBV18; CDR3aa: CASSPMGNTEAFF; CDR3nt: TGTGCCAGCTCACCAATGGGGAACACTGAAGCTTTCTTT
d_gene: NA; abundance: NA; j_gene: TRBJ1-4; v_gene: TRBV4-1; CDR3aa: CASSQADGQRREKLFF; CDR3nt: TGCGCCAGCAGCCAAGCCGATGGGCAGAGGAGGGAAAAACTGTTTTTT
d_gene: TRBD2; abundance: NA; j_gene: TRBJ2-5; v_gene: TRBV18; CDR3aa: CASSPEGSGVRRGETQYF; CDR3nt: TGTGCCAGCTCACCTGAGGGGAGCGGGGTCCGGCGGGGAGAGACCCAGTACTTC
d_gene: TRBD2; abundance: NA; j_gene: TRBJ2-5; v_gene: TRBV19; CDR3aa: CASSTGLAGGHETQYF; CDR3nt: TGTGCCAGTAGTACCGGACTAGCGGGGGGGCACGAGACCCAGTACTTC
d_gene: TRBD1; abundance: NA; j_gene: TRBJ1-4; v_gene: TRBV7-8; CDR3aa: CASSLGGTGVEKLFF; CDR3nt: TGTGCCAGCAGCTTAGGAGGGACAGGGGTGGAAAAACTGTTTTTT
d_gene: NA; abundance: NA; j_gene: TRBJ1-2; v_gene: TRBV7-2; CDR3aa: CASSLVVGETYGYTF; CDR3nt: TGTGCCAGCAGCTTAGTGGTTGGAGAGACATATGGCTACACCTTC
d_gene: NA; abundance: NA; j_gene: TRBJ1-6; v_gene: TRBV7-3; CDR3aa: CASSLFTNSPLHF; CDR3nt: TGTGCCAGCAGCTTATTTACTAATTCACCCCTCCACTTT
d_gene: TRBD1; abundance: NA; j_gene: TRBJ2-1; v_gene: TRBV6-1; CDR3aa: CASSEYGTGGNEQFF; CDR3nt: TGTGCCAGCAGTGAATACGGGACAGGGGGCAATGAGCAGTTCTTC
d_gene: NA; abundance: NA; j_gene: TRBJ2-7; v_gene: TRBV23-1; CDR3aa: CASPTVFKGPFYEQYF; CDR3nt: TGCGCCAGCCCCACTGTGTTTAAGGGACCCTTCTACGAGCAGTACTTC
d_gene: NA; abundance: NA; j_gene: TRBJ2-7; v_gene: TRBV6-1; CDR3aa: CASSEAAPGKQYF; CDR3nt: TGTGCCAGCAGTGAAGCGGCCCCAGGGAAGCAGTACTTC
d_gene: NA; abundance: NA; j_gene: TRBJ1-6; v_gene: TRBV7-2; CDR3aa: CASSSISSYNSPLHF; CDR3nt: TGTGCCAGCAGCTCAATCAGCTCCTATAATTCACCCCTCCACTTT
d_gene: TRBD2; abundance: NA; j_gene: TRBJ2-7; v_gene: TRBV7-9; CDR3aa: CASRSSLAGDTPYEQYF; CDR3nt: TGTGCCAGCAGATCATCACTAGCGGGGGACACCCCCTACGAGCAGTACTTC
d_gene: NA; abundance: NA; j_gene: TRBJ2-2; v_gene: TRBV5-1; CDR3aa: CASSLTPSRNTGELFF; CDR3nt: TGCGCCAGCAGCTTGACCCCTTCACGGAACACCGGGGAGCTGTTTTTT
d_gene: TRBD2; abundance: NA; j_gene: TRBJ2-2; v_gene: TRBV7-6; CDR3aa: CASSSAGGLTGELFF; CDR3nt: TGTGCCAGCAGCTCGGCGGGGGGGCTCACCGGGGAGCTGTTTTTT
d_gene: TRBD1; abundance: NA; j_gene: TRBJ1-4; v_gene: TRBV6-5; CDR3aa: CASRRDRSNEKLFF; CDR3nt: TGTGCCAGCAGAAGGGACAGATCTAATGAAAAACTGTTTTTT
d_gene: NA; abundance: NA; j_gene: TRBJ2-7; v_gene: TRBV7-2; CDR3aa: CASSFRPGPPYEQYF; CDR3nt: TGTGCCAGCAGCTTCCGACCGGGTCCCCCTTACGAGCAGTACTTC
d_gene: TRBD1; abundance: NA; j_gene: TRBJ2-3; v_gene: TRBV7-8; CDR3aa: CASSADRETDTQYF; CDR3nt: TGTGCCAGCAGCGCAGACAGGGAGACAGATACGCAGTATTTT
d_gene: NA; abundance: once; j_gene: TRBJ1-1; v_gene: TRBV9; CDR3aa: CASSARGEVNTEAFF; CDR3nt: TGTGCCAGCAGTGCCCGGGGTGAGGTGAACACTGAAGCTTTCTTT
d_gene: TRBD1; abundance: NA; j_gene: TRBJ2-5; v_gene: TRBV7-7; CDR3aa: CASSPTGDGIETQYF; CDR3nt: TGTGCTAGCAGCCCGACAGGGGATGGGATAGAGACCCAGTACTTC
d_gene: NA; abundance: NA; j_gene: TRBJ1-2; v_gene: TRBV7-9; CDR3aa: CASSLDAGVGVGYTF; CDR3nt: TGTGCCAGCAGCTTAGACGCGGGGGTAGGAGTGGGCTACACCTTC
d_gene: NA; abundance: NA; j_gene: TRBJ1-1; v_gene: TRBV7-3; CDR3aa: CASSPSTGRSTEAFF; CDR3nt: TGTGCCAGCAGCCCCTCGACAGGACGGTCCACTGAAGCTTTCTTT
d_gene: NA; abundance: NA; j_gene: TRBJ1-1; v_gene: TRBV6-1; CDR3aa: CASSEQGRDTEAFF; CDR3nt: TGTGCCAGCAGTGAACAGGGGAGAGACACTGAAGCTTTCTTT
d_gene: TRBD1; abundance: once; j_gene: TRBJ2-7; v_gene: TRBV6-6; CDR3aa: CASSYGGTGDHEQYF; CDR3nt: TGTGCCAGCAGTTATGGCGGGACAGGGGACCACGAGCAGTACTTC
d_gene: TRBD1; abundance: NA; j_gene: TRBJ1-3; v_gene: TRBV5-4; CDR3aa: CASSQGGLSGNTIYF; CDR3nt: TGTGCCAGCAGCCAAGGGGGCCTCTCTGGAAACACCATATATTTT
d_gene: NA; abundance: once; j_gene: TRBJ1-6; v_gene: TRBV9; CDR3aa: CASSVQTYNSPLHF; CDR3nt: TGTGCCAGCAGCGTTCAGACCTATAATTCACCCCTCCACTTT
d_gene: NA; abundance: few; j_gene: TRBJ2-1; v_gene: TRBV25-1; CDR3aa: CASVSPRGLEQFF; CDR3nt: TGTGCCAGCGTTAGCCCTCGGGGGTTGGAGCAGTTCTTC
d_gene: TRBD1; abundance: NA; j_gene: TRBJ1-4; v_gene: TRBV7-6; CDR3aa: CASSFDRGRSEKLFF; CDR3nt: TGTGCCAGCAGCTTCGACAGGGGAAGAAGTGAAAAACTGTTTTTT
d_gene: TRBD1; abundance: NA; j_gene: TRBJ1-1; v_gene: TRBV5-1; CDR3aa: CASSLDRGMNTEAFF; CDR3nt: TGCGCCAGCAGCTTGGACAGGGGAATGAACACTGAAGCTTTCTTT
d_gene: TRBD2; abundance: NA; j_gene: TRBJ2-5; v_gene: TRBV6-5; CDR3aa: CASSAGGGSSETQYF; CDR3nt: TGTGCCAGCAGTGCGGGGGGGGGCTCGTCGGAGACCCAGTACTTC
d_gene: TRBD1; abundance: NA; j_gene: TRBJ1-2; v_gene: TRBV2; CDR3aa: CASSHALGQGGGYTF; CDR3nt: TGTGCCAGCTCGCACGCCTTGGGACAGGGAGGGGGCTACACCTTC
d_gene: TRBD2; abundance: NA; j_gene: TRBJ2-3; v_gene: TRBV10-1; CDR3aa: CASRPSGDPRPQYF; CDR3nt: TGCGCCAGCAGGCCCAGCGGGGACCCAAGACCGCAGTATTTT
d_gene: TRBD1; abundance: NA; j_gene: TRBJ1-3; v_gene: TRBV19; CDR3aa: CASSMDRVLSAGNTIYF; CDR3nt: TGTGCCAGTAGTATGGACAGGGTTCTCTCGGCTGGAAACACCATATATTTT
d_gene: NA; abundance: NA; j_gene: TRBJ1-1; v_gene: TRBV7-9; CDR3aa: CASSLAGGNTEAFF; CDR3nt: TGTGCCAGCAGCTTAGCGGGGGGGAACACTGAAGCTTTCTTT
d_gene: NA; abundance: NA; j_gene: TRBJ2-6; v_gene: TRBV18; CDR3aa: CASSPWRRGGSGANVLTF; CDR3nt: TGTGCCAGCTCACCATGGAGGAGAGGGGGCTCTGGGGCCAACGTCCTGACTTTC
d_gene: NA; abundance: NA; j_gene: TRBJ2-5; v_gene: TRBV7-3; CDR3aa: CASSLAREETQYF; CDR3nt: TGTGCCAGCAGCTTAGCCAGGGAAGAGACCCAGTACTTC
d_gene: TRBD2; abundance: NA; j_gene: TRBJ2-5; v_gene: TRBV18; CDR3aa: CASSPPGLAGGPEKTQYF; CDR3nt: TGTGCCAGCTCACCACCGGGACTAGCGGGGGGGCCGGAGAAGACCCAGTACTTC
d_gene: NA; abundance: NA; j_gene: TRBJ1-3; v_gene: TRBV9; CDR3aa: CASSVGPGDGNTIYF; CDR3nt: TGTGCCAGCAGCGTAGGTCCAGGGGATGGAAACACCATATATTTT
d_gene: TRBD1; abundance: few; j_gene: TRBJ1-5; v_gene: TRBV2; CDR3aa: CASSGGQGYQPQHF; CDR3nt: TGTGCCAGCAGTGGGGGACAGGGCTATCAGCCCCAGCATTTT
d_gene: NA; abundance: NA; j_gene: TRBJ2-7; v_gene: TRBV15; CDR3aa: CATSRDPEYEQYF; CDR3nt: TGTGCCACCAGCAGAGATCCCGAATACGAGCAGTACTTC
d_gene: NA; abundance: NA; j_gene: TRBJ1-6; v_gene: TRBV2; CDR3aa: CAGTGGRSYNSPLHF; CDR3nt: TGTGCCGGGACGGGGGGGCGCAGCTATAATTCACCCCTCCACTTT